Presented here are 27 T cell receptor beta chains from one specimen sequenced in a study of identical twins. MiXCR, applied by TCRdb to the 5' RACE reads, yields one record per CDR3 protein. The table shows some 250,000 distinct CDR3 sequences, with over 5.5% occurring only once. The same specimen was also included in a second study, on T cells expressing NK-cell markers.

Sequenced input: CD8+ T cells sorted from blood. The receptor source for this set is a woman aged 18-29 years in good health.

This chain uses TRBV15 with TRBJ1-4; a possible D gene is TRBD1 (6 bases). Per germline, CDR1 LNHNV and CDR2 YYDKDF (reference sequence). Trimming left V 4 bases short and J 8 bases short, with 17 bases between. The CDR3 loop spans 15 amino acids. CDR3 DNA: TGTGCCACCAGCAAAGGGACATACGCCGTAGAAAAACTGTTTTTT. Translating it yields CATSKGTYAVEKLFF.

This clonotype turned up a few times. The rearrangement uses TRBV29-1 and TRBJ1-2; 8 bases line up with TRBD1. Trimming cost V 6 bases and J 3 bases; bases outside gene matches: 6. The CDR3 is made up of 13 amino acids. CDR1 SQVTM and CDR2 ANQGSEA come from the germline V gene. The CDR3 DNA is TGCAGCGTAAGACAGGGGATAGACTATGGCTACACCTTC. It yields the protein CSVRQGIDYGYTF.

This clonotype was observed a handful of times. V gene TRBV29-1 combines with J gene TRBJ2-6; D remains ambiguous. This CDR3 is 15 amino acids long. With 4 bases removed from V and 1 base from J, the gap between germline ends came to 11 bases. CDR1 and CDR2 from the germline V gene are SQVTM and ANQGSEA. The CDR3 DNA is TGCAGCGTTGTGATTTGGGTGTCTGGGGCCAACGTCCTGACTTTC. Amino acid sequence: CSVVIWVSGANVLTF. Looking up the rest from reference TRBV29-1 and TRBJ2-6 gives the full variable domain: SAVISQKPSRDICQRGTSLTIQCQVDSQVTMMFWYRQQPGQSLTLIATANQGSEATYESGFVIDKFPISRPNLTFSTLTVSNMSPEDSSIYLCSVVIWVSGANVLTFGAGSRLTVL.

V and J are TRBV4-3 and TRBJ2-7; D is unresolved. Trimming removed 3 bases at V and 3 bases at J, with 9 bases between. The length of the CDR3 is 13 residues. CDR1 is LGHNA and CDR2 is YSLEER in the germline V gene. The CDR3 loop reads CASSQDGVYEQYF. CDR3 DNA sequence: TGCGCCAGCAGCCAGGATGGGGTCTACGAGCAGTACTTC.

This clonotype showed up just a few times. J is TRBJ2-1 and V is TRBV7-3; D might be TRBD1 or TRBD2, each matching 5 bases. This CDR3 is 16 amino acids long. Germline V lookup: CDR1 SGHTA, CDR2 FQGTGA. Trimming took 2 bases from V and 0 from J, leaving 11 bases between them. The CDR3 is CASSLYGGSSYNEQFF. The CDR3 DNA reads TGTGCCAGCAGCTTATATGGGGGTAGCTCCTACAATGAGCAGTTCTTC.

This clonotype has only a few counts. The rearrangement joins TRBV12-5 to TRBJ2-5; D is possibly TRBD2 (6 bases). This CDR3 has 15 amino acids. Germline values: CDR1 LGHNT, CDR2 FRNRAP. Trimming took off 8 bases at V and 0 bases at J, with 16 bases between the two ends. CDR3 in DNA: TGTGCTAGTAACCCAGGGACGGGGGACCAAGAGACCCAGTACTTC. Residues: CASNPGTGDQETQYF.

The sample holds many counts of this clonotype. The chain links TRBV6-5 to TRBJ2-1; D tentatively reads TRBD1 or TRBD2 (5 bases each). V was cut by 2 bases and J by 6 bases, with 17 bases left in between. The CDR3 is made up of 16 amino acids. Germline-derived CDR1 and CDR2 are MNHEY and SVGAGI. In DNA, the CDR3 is TGTGCCAGCAGTTACGGGCGGCCCCAGAGGGGCAATGAGCAGTTCTTC. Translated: CASSYGRPQRGNEQFF.

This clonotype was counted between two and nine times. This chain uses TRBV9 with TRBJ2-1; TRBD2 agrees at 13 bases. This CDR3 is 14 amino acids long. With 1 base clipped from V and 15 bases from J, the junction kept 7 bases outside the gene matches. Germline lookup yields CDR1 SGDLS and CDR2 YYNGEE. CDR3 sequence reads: CASSVTSGGANLFF. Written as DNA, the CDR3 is TGTGCCAGCAGCGTAACTAGCGGGGGGGCCAATCTGTTCTTC.

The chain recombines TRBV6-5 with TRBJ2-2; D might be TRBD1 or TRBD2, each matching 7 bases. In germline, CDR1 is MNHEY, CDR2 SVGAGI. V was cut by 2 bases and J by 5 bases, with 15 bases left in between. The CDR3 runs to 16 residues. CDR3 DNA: TGTGCCAGCAGTTACCCAGGGGGGGGCGAGACCGGGGAGCTGTTTTTT. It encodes CASSYPGGGETGELFF.

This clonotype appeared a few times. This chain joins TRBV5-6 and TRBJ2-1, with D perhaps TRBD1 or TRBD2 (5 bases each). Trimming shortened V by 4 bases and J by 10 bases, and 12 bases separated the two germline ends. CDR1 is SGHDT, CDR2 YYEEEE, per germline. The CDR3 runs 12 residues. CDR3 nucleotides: TGTGCCAGCAGCCAGGGACCTCAGGAGCAGTTCTTC. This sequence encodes CASSQGPQEQFF.

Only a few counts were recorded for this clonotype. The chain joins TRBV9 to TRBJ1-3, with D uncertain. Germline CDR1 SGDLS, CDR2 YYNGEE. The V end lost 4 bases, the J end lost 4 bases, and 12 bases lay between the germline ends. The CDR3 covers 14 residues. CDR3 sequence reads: CASSLDIAGNTIYF. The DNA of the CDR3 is TGTGCCAGCAGCCTTGACATCGCAGGAAACACCATATATTTT.

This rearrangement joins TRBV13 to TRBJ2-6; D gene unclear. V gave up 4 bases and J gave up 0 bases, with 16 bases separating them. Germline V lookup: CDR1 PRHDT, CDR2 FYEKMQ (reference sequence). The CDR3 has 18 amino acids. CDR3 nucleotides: TGTGCCAGCAGCTCCCGAGGTGGATTCGACTCTGGGGCCAACGTCCTGACTTTC. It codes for CASSSRGGFDSGANVLTF.

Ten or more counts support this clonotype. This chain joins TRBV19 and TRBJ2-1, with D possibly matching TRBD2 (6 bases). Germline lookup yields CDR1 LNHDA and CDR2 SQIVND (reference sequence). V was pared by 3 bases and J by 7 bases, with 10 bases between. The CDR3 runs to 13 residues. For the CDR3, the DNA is TGTGCCAGTAGTATCAGTAGCGGTAATGAGCAGTTCTTC. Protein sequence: CASSISSGNEQFF.

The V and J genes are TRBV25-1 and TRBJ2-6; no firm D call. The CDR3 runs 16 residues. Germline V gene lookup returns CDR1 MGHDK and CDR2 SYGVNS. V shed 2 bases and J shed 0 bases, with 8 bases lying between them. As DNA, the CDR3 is TGTGCCAGCAGTGAAGGTAGCTCCTCTGGGGCCAACGTCCTGACTTTC. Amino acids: CASSEGSSSGANVLTF.

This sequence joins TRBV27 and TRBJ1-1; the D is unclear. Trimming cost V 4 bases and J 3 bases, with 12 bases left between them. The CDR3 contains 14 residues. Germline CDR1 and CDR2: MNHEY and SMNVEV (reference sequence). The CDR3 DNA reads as TGTGCCAGCAGTTCAGAACCTTTAGACACTGAAGCTTTCTTT. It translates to CASSSEPLDTEAFF.

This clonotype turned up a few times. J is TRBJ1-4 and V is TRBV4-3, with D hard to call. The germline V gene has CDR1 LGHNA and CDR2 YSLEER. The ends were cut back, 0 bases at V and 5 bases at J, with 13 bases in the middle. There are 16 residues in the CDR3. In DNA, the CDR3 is TGCGCCAGCAGCCAAGAGCCCGGGTCCAAGAATGAAAAACTGTTTTTT. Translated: CASSQEPGSKNEKLFF.

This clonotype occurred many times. CDR3 region: CASSVGGGGGQYF. CDR3 nucleotides: TGTGCCAGCAGCGTAGGAGGAGGGGGAGGGCAGTACTTC. This rearrangement joins TRBV9 to TRBJ2-7; perhaps D is TRBD1 or TRBD2 (6 bases each). CDR1 and CDR2 from the germline V gene are SGDLS and YYNGEE. Trimming left V 0 bases short and J 9 bases short, with 13 bases between. CDR3 length: 13 amino acids.

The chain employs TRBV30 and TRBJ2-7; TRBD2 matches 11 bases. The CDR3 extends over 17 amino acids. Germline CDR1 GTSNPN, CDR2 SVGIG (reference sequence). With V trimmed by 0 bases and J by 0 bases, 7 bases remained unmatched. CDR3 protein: CAWSVHSTSGSSYEQYF. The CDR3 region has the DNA TGTGCCTGGAGTGTACACTCAACTAGCGGGAGCTCCTACGAGCAGTACTTC.

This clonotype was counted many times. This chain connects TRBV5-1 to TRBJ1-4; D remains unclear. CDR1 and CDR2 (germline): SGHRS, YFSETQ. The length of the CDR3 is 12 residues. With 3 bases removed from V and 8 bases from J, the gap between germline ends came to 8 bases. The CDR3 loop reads CASSSDSEKLFF. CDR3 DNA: TGCGCCAGCAGCTCGGACTCGGAAAAACTGTTTTTT.

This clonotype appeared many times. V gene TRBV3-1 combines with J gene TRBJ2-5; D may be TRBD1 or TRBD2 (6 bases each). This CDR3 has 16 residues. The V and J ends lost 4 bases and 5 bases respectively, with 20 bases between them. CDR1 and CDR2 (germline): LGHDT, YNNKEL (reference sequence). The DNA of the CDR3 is TGTGCCAGCAGCCCCAGCGGAGGGGGGCCATGGGAGACCCAGTACTTC. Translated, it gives CASSPSGGGPWETQYF.

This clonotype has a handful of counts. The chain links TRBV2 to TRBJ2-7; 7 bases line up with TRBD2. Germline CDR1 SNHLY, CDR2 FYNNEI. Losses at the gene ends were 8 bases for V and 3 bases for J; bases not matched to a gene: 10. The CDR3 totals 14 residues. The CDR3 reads CASGREGVIYEQYF. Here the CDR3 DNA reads TGTGCCAGCGGGAGGGAGGGTGTGATCTACGAGCAGTACTTC.

CDR3 sequence: CASSSGTAAAYGYTF. In DNA form, the CDR3 reads TGCGCCAGCAGCTCCGGGACAGCAGCCGCCTATGGCTACACCTTC. J is TRBJ1-2 and V is TRBV5-1; TRBD1 aligns across 7 bases. Germline V gene data show CDR1 as SGHRS and CDR2 as YFSETQ. This CDR3 has 15 amino acids. V was clipped by 3 bases and J by 4 bases; unmatched bases: 9.

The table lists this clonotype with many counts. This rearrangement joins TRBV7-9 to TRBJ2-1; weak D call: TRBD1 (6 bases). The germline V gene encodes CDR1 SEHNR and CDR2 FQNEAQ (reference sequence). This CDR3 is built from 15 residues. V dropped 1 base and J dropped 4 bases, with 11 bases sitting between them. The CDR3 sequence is CASSLVGGAYNEQFF. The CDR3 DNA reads TGTGCCAGCAGCTTAGTTGGGGGCGCGTACAATGAGCAGTTCTTC.

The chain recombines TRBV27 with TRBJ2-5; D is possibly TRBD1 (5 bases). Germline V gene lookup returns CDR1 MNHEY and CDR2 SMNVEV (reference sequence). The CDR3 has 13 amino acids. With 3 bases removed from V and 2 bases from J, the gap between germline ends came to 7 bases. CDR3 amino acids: CASSFRQQETQYF. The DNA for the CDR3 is TGTGCCAGCAGTTTCCGACAGCAAGAGACCCAGTACTTC.

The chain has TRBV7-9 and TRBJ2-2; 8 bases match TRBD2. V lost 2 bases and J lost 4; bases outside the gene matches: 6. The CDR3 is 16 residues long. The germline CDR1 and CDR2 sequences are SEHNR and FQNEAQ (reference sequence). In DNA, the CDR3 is TGTGCCAGCAGCTTAATCAGCGGGAGAGGCACCGGGGAGCTGTTTTTT. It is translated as CASSLISGRGTGELFF.

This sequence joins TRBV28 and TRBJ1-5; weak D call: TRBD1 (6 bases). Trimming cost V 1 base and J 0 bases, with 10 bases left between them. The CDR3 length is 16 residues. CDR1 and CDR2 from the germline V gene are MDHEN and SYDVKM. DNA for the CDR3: TGTGCCAGCAGTTTATCAGGGGCTTATAGCAATCAGCCCCAGCATTTT. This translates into CASSLSGAYSNQPQHF.

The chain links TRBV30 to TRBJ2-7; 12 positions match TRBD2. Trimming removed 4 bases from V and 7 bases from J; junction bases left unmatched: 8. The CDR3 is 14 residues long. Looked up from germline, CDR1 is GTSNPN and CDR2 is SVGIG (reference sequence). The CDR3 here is CAWTSGRAAREQYF. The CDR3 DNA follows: TGTGCCTGGACTAGCGGGAGGGCCGCGCGGGAGCAGTACTTC.